This T cell receptor beta chain is drawn from a study of CD8+CD57+ T cells in acquired aplastic anemia (dated by TCRdb to between 2018 and 2020). Some background on the complete study: On average, sorted CD4+ and CD8+ cells yielded around 3.1 ug of extracted DNA, with a range of roughly 0.17 to 27.4 ug. An average of approximately 10 million reads for CD4+ cells and 12 million or so reads for CD8+ cells was obtained from healthy donor samples.

Overall study outcomes, separate from this receptor: Between patients and healthy controls, no significant difference in CD8+ Simpson's diversity was found (P=0.060). Some 30 CD8+ CDR3 sequences were shared between patients and controls but appeared highly expressed in patients and within their immunodominant clones.

In this study, sorted CD4+ and CD8+ T cells from the blood of healthy subjects and of severe aplastic anemia patients had their TCR repertoires deep-sequenced. Ficoll-Paque density gradient centrifugation was used to isolate peripheral blood mononuclear cells. Before DNA was extracted, CD4+ and CD8+ T cells were sorted using either FACS or magnetic beads. This clonotype was seen a single time. Its cognate antigen has yet to be identified. One end of the junction does not line up with germline, which may come from a read error. TCR beta VDJ combination and CDR3 sequence profiling used genomic DNA as the template. An Illumina HiSeq 2000 was used for TCR repertoire sequencing. The authors processed their data as follows. TRBV/TRBJ rearrangement plots, CDR3 size and DJ length profiles, and Simpson's diversity index were used to evaluate the repertoires. The immunodominant clone was defined as the most abundant DNA sequence in deep sequencing data. CDR3 amino acid sequences were screened for sharing across subjects and compared with published repertoires and the VDJdb database. In TCRdb, the public reads were trimmed at Q25 with fastp and aligned with MiXCR, with productive beta chains retained. Each CDR3 protein appears once, grouped with its most common genes and DNA. These V and J calls originate from TCRdb's pipeline instead of the authors' own analysis. Here the sample has roughly 130,000 distinct CDR3 sequences; 48% occur a single time. The top ten clonotypes cover 2% to 3% of the sample.

Inclusive of the bounding cysteine and phenylalanine, the CDR3 is 14 residues long. Only the CDR3 DNA is retained, 42 bases long and in frame from the first base. CDR1 and CDR2 are drawn from the germline V gene: MGHRA, YSYEKL. The receptor chain draws on TRBV4-1 and TRBJ1-5; the D gene lacks a confident call. Sequenced input: sorted CD4+, CD8+, or CD8+CD57+ T cells (not recorded which) from PBMCs. The sequence derives from a human donor in good health, serving as a control. The base sequence is TGCGCCAGCAGCCAAGACGGCCCCAGTCAGCCCCAGCACTTT. Its translation reads: CASSQDGPSQPQHF.